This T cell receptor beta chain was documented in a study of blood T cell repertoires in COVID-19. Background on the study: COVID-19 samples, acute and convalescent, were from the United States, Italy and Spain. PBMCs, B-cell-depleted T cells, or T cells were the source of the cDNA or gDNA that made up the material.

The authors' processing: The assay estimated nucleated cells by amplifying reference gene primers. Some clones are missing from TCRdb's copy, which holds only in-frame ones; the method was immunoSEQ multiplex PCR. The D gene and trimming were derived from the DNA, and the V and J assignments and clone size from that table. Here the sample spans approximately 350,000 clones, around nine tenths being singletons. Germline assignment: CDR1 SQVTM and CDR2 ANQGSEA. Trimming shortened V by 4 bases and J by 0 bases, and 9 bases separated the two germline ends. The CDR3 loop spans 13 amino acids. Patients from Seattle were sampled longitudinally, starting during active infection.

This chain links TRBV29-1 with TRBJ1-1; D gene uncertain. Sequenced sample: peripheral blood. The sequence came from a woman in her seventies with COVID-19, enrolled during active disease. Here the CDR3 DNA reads TGCAGCGTTGTTCGGGAACTGAACACTGAAGCTTTCTTT. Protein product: CSVVRELNTEAFF. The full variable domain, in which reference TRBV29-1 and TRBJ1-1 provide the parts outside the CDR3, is SAVISQKPSRDICQRGTSLTIQCQVDSQVTMMFWYRQQPGQSLTLIATANQGSEATYESGFVIDKFPISRPNLTFSTLTVSNMSPEDSSIYLCSVVRELNTEAFFGQGTRLTVV.